Listed below are T cell receptor beta chains from one sample, sequenced in a study of neoadjuvant nivolumab and ipilimumab in lung cancer. Assay: immunoSEQ multiplex PCR; the TCRdb copy retains only in-frame clones and omits some. The sample carries 40,000 to 55,000 clones, about 89% recorded once. The starting material was blood, obtained before neoadjuvant nivolumab, alone or with ipilimumab. The receptors stem from an adult with non-small cell lung cancer. Some clones in this sample may be carry-over from other donors' samples. Each CDR3 is given with its conserved first and last residue. Fields, in order: D gene, J gene, CDR3 length, V gene, clone size, CDR3 DNA, CDR3 protein. A D gene is named only where the DNA matches it firmly. The listing skips clone size in some rows; elsewhere it reads once, few, many or a size class.

>.|TRBJ2-1|15|TRBV11-1|.
TGTGCCAGCAGCTTAGCGTGGAATAGCCCCAATGAGCAGTTCTTC
CASSLAWNSPNEQFF
>TRBD2|TRBJ2-1|16|TRBV9|.
TGTGCCAGCAGCGCGGGGACTAGCGGGAAATACAATGAGCAGTTCTTC
CASSAGTSGKYNEQFF
>.|TRBJ2-1|13|TRBV5-1|.
TGCGCCAGCAGCTTACTTACCTACAATGAGCAGTTCTTC
CASSLLTYNEQFF
>.|TRBJ2-2|12|TRBV2|medium-sized
TGTGCCAGCATTCGGATGGGCGGGGAGCTGTTTTTT
CASIRMGGELFF
>.|TRBJ2-1|15|TRBV5-1|.
TGCGCCAGCAGCTTGGAGACAGGTTCCTACAATGAGCAGTTCTTC
CASSLETGSYNEQFF
>.|TRBJ2-2|14|TRBV9|.
TGTGCCAGCAGCGTAGTAAGGGGGGCCGGGGAGCTGTTTTTT
CASSVVRGAGELFF
>.|TRBJ2-7|14|TRBV5-6|.
TGTGCCAGCAGCTTGGCGGCAAGCTCCTACGAGCAGTACTTC
CASSLAASSYEQYF
>TRBD1|TRBJ1-2|14|TRBV10-3|.
TGTGCCATCACCTCAGACAGGGGAGACTATGGCTACACCTTC
CAITSDRGDYGYTF
>.|TRBJ2-7|12|TRBV28|.
TGTGCCAGCAGTCAGGCCTCCTCCGAGCAGTACTTC
CASSQASSEQYF
>TRBD1|TRBJ1-2|15|TRBV11-2|few
TGTGCCAGCAGCCTCAACCGACAGGGGAACCATGGCTACACCTTC
CASSLNRQGNHGYTF
>.|TRBJ1-5|16|TRBV2|few
TGTGCCAGCAGTGATTTGATGGGGAGACGGGATCAGCCCCAGCATTTT
CASSDLMGRRDQPQHF
>.|TRBJ1-2|12|TRBV2|.
TGTGCCAGCAGTGAGGATATTATGGGCTACACCTTC
CASSEDIMGYTF
>TRBD1|TRBJ2-1|13|TRBV16|.
TGTGCCAGCAGCCGGGACAGGCCCAATGAGCAGTTCTTC
CASSRDRPNEQFF
>TRBD1|TRBJ1-2|15|TRBV5-6|.
TGTGCCAGCAGCTTGGAAACAGGGGGCGGCTATGGCTACACCTTC
CASSLETGGGYGYTF
>.|TRBJ1-3|16|TRBV9|.
TGTGCCAGCAGCGTAGGAGTCACAGCCGTCGGAAACACCATATATTTT
CASSVGVTAVGNTIYF
>TRBD2|TRBJ2-7|14|TRBV5-1|.
TGCGCCAGCAGCTTTCGACTAGCGGATAGGGAGCAGTACTTC
CASSFRLADREQYF
>.|TRBJ1-5|14|TRBV5-5|.
TGTGCCAGCAGCTTGGACGGTAGCAATCAGCCCCAGCATTTT
CASSLDGSNQPQHF
>TRBD1|TRBJ2-2|16|TRBV7-3|.
TGTGCCAGCAGCCTAGGACAGGGCCTGAACACCGGGGAGCTGTTTTTT
CASSLGQGLNTGELFF
>TRBD1|TRBJ1-5|14|TRBV4-3|once
TGCGCCAGCAGCCAGGACAGGGGTGGTTGGCCCCAGCATTTT
CASSQDRGGWPQHF
>TRBD1|TRBJ2-7|15|TRBV10-2|.
TGCGCCAGCAGTGAAGTCGGGACAGGGATCGACGAGCAGTACTTC
CASSEVGTGIDEQYF
>TRBD2|TRBJ2-4|15|TRBV7-2|.
TGTGCCAGCAGCGTATCTAGCGGGAGAGGAAACATTCAGTACTTC
CASSVSSGRGNIQYF
>.|TRBJ1-3|15|TRBV18|.
TGTGCCAGCTCACCACGGGAGCGTGGTGGAAACACCATATATTTT
CASSPRERGGNTIYF
>.|TRBJ1-5|13|TRBV30|.
TGTGCCTGGGCGCGACAGCACAATCAGCCCCAGCATTTT
CAWARQHNQPQHF
>.|TRBJ2-1|13|TRBV5-1|.
TGCGCCAGCAGCCCGATACTAGACAATGAGCAGTTCTTC
CASSPILDNEQFF
>.|TRBJ2-6|14|TRBV30|.
TGTGCCTGGTCGGGAAGCTCTGGGGCCAACGTCCTGACTTTC
CAWSGSSGANVLTF
>TRBD2|TRBJ2-3|19|TRBV4-2|.
TGTGCCAGCAGCCAAGCCGCGGCTAGCGGGAACTTACGCACAGATACGCAGTATTTT
CASSQAAASGNLRTDTQYF
>TRBD2|TRBJ2-1|14|TRBV7-3|.
TGTGCCAGCAGTCAAGGACTAGCGGTCAATGAGCAGTTCTTC
CASSQGLAVNEQFF
>.|TRBJ2-7|12|TRBV5-5|.
TGTGCGGTGGCGGGAAGTTGGTACGAGCAGTACTTC
CAVAGSWYEQYF
>.|TRBJ2-3|14|TRBV6-1|few
TGTGCCAGCGCACGGGACCCACTCACAGATACGCAGTATTTT
CASARDPLTDTQYF
>.|TRBJ2-3|15|TRBV6-5|.
TGTGCCAGCAGTTACGTGCGGGGCCTGGGAGATACGCAGTATTTT
CASSYVRGLGDTQYF
>.|TRBJ1-2|14|TRBV18|once
TGTGCCAGCTCACCGGGACACCTGAACTATGGCTACACCTTC
CASSPGHLNYGYTF
>TRBD1|TRBJ1-2|13|TRBV6-4|once
TGTGCCAGCAGTCCGACAGGGAGCTATGGCTACACCTTC
CASSPTGSYGYTF
>.|TRBJ1-1|14|TRBV6-5|.
TGTGCCAGCAGTTACTTAGCAGGGAACACTGAAGCTTTCTTT
CASSYLAGNTEAFF
>TRBD2|TRBJ2-1|17|TRBV10-1|.
TGCGCCAGCAGGCAGCCGGGACTAGCGGGAGGGAGGTTTGAGCAGTTCTTC
CASRQPGLAGGRFEQFF
>.|TRBJ1-2|15|TRBV5-1|.
TGCGCCAGCAGCTTGTTGTCGGAGATTAACTATGGCTACACCTTC
CASSLLSEINYGYTF
>.|TRBJ1-5|15|TRBV6-5|.
TGTGCCAGCAGTTACTCAATCAAGGGGGACCAGCCCCAGCATTTT
CASSYSIKGDQPQHF
>.|TRBJ2-1|11|TRBV30|few
TGTGCCTGGACCACGACGGGCCTGCAGTTCTTC
CAWTTTGLQFF
>TRBD2|TRBJ2-7|15|TRBV14|.
TGTGCCAGCAGCCAAGGGCTAGCGGGAGGCTACGAGCAGTACTTC
CASSQGLAGGYEQYF
>TRBD1|TRBJ1-1|14|TRBV11-2|.
TGTGCCAGCAGCATACTTACAGGGGCGAGGCTAGCTTTCTTT
CASSILTGARLAFF
>.|TRBJ1-2|14|TRBV6-1|.
TGTGCCAGCAGTGAAGCGCTCCTTCTCTATGGCTACACCTTC
CASSEALLLYGYTF
>.|TRBJ1-2|12|TRBV28|.
TGTGCCGGGGGGAACAGGGCGGGCGGCTACACCTTC
CAGGNRAGGYTF
>.|TRBJ2-7|12|TRBV30|.
TGTGCCTGGAGTGAACAGGGCCACGAGCAGTACTTC
CAWSEQGHEQYF
>.|TRBJ2-7|14|TRBV2|few
TGTGCCAGCAGTGGGGTTTCTGGGTTGCGCGAGCAGTACTTC
CASSGVSGLREQYF
>TRBD2|TRBJ2-2|16|TRBV9|once
TGTGCCAGCAGCAAAATTGGGGGGGCGAACACCGGGGAGCTGTTTTTT
CASSKIGGANTGELFF
>.|TRBJ1-1|14|TRBV4-1|.
TGCGCCAGCAGCCTCTTGGGGGGAAGGGCTGAAGCTTTCTTT
CASSLLGGRAEAFF
>.|TRBJ1-2|16|TRBV7-9|.
TGTGCCAGCACCACAGACATGGGGGGGGGAGGTGTTGGCTACACCTTC
CASTTDMGGGGVGYTF
>.|TRBJ2-1|14|TRBV30|.
TGTGCCTGGAGTGTACGAAGTAGCGTGAGAGAGCAGTTCTTC
CAWSVRSSVREQFF
>TRBD1|TRBJ1-1|15|TRBV9|.
TGTGCCAGCAGCGTCCGGGACAGGTTGTACACTGAAGCTTTCTTT
CASSVRDRLYTEAFF
>.|TRBJ2-7|15|TRBV19|once
TGTGCCAGTAGGCCCTTGGACGGAGATCGCTACGAGCAGTACTTC
CASRPLDGDRYEQYF
>TRBD1|TRBJ1-1|14|TRBV6-5|.
TGTGCCAGCAGCAGAACAGGGGGCGGAACTGAAGCTTTCTTT
CASSRTGGGTEAFF
>TRBD1|TRBJ1-1|14|TRBV9|.
TGTGCCAGCAGCGTAACAGGGGAAGGCACTGAAGCTTTCTTT
CASSVTGEGTEAFF
>TRBD1|TRBJ1-2|15|TRBV30|once
TGTGCCTGGAGTGTACGGATGGCAGGGGGCGTTGGCTACACCTTC
CAWSVRMAGGVGYTF
>TRBD1|TRBJ2-7|16|TRBV6-5|.
TGTGCCAGCAGTTATTCCTCAGGGGGCCTCGCCTACGAGCAGTACTTC
CASSYSSGGLAYEQYF
>.|TRBJ2-3|13|TRBV18|.
TGTGCCAGCTCACCATCTAGCGTAGATACGCAGTATTTT
CASSPSSVDTQYF
>TRBD1|TRBJ1-5|15|TRBV15|.
TGTGCCACCAGCCCGATGGGACAGCGCAATCAGCCCCAGCATTTT
CATSPMGQRNQPQHF